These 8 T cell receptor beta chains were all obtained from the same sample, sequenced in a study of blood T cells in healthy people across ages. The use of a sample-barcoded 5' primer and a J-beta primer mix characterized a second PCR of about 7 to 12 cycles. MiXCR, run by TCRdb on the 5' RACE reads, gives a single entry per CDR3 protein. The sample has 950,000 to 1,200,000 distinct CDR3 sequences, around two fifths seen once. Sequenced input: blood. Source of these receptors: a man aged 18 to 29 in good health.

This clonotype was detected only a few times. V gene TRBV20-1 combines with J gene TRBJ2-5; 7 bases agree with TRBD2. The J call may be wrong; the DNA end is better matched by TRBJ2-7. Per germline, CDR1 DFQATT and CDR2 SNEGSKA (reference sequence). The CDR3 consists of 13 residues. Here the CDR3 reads CSARRDGGYEQYF. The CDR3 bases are TGCAGTGCTAGAAGGGACGGGGGGTACGAGCAGTACTTC.

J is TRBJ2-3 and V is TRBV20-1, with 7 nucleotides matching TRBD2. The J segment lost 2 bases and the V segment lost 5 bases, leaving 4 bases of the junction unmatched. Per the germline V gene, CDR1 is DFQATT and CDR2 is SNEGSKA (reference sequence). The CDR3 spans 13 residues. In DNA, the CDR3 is TGCAGTGCTCTACTAGCGTCCACAGATACGCAGTATTTT. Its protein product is CSALLASTDTQYF.

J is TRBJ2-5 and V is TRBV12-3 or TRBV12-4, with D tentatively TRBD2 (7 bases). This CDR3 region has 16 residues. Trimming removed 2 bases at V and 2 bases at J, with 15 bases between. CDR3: CASSLFGGRKQETQYF. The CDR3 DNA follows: TGTGCCAGCAGTTTATTCGGGGGGCGAAAGCAAGAGACCCAGTACTTC.

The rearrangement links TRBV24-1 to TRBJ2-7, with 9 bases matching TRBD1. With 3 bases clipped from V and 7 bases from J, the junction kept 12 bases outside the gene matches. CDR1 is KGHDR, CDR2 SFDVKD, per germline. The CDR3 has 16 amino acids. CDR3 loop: CATSDGGQGIYNEQYF. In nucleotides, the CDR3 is TGTGCCACCAGTGATGGGGGACAGGGAATCTACAATGAGCAGTACTTC.

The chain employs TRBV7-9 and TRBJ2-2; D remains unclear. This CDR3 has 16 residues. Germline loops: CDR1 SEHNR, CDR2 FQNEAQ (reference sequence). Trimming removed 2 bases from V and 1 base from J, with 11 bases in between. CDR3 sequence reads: CASSLSYRQNTGELFF. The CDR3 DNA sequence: TGTGCCAGCAGCTTATCATACAGACAGAACACCGGGGAGCTGTTTTTT.

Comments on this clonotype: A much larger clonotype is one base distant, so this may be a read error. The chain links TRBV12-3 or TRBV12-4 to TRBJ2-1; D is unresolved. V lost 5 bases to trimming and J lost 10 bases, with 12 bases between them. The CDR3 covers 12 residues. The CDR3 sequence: CASSPAHKEQFF. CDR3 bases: TGTGCCAGCAGTCCAGCGCATAAGGAGCAGTTCTTC.

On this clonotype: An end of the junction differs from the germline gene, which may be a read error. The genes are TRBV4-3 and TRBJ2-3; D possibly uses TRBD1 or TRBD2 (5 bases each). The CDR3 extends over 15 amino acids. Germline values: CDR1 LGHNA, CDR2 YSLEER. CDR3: CSSSHTGTSTDTQYF. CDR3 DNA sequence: TGCTCCAGCAGCCACACCGGGACCTCCACAGATACGCAGTATTTT.

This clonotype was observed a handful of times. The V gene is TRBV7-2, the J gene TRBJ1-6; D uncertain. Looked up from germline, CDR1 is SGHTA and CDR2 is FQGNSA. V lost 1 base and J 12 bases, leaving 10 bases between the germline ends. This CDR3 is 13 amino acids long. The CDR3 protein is CASSLGGRRPLHF. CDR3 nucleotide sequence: TGTGCCAGCAGCTTAGGCGGCCGTCGACCCCTCCACTTT.